The 21 T cell receptor beta chains reported below all come from one sample, sequenced in a study of T cell responses to AZD1222 COVID-19 vaccine. The table came from immunoSEQ multiplex PCR; TCRdb's copy has only in-frame clones and leaves some out. In the table there are about 120,000 clones, about 90% of which are singletons. Sequenced here: peripheral blood, sampled on day 0 of AZD1222 vaccination. These receptor sequences come from an adult in good health.

V is TRBV5-6 and J is TRBJ1-2, with 7 bases fitting TRBD1. J lost 5 bases, V lost 6 bases, and 13 bases had no gene match. Germline V gene data show CDR1 as SGHDT and CDR2 as YYEEEE. The CDR3 covers 15 residues. The CDR3 DNA follows: TGTGCCAGCACCCCTCTGAGACAGGGTGGGTATGGCTACACCTTC. Protein product: CASTPLRQGGYGYTF.

The chain uses TRBV18 and TRBJ2-7, with 15 bases lining up with TRBD2. The CDR3 runs to 16 residues. In germline, CDR1 is KGHSH, CDR2 LQKENI. The junction had 4 bases not matched to a gene; V was cut back by 3 bases and J by 4 bases. DNA of the CDR3: TGTGCCAGCTCACCTTCGGGACTAGCGGGAGGATACGAGCAGTACTTC. Translating gives CASSPSGLAGGYEQYF.

This sequence joins TRBV5-1 and TRBJ1-2, with 10 bases aligning to TRBD1. The CDR3 loop spans 14 amino acids. In germline, CDR1 is SGHRS, CDR2 YFSETQ. V lost 4 bases, J lost 4 bases, and 4 bases stayed unmatched. The CDR3 region has the DNA TGCGCCAGCAGCCTGGACAGGGGGATCTATGGCTACACCTTC. It encodes CASSLDRGIYGYTF. Full variable domain (outside the CDR3, taken from reference TRBV5-1 and TRBJ1-2): KAGVTQTPRYLIKTRGQQVTLSCSPISGHRSVSWYQQTPGQGLQFLFEYFSETQRNKGNFPGRFSGRQFSNSRSEMNVSTLELGDSALYLCASSLDRGIYGYTFGSGTRLTVV.

The CDR3 region is CASSVDREETQYF. The CDR3 DNA sequence: TGTGCCAGCAGTGTGGACAGAGAAGAGACCCAGTACTTC. This rearrangement joins TRBV2 to TRBJ2-5, with D possibly matching TRBD1 (6 bases). CDR1 and CDR2 (germline): SNHLY, FYNNEI. Trimming removed 4 bases at V and 3 bases at J, with 9 bases between. The CDR3 is 13 amino acids.

The CDR3: CASSPTGHSNTEAFF. The DNA for the CDR3 is TGTGCCAGCTCACCAACGGGACATTCGAACACTGAAGCTTTCTTT. The V call is TRBV18, the J call TRBJ1-1; a possible D gene is TRBD1 (6 bases). CDR1 is KGHSH and CDR2 is LQKENI in the germline V gene. The ends were cut back, 2 bases at V and 1 base at J, with 11 bases in the middle. This CDR3 contains 15 residues.

The chain uses TRBV2 and TRBJ1-3; no definite D call. V shed 7 bases and J shed 8 bases, with 12 bases lying between them. The germline V gene has CDR1 SNHLY and CDR2 FYNNEI. The CDR3 contains 12 residues. CDR3 region: CASKEGGYTIYF. The CDR3 DNA is TGTGCCAGCAAGGAGGGAGGTTACACCATATATTTT.

This chain joins TRBV30 and TRBJ2-6; D not resolved. Trimming removed 1 base from V and 0 bases from J, with 1 base in between. The CDR3 has 13 residues. CDR1 and CDR2 from the germline V gene are GTSNPN and SVGIG (reference sequence). The CDR3 loop reads CAWSASGANVLTF. The CDR3 DNA is TGTGCCTGGAGTGCCTCTGGGGCCAACGTCCTGACTTTC.

This chain connects TRBV2 to TRBJ1-1; possible D gene TRBD1, 6 bases. The CDR3 length is 16 residues. Looked up from germline, CDR1 is SNHLY and CDR2 is FYNNEI. The V end was cut by 6 bases, the J end by 0 bases, with 17 bases between. The DNA for the CDR3 is TGTGCCAGCAGAAGGGACACCCTAACCTTGAACACTGAAGCTTTCTTT. Its translation: CASRRDTLTLNTEAFF.

In DNA, the CDR3 is TGTGCCAGGCGGTCCGGGACTAGCGGGGCCCTCCGGTATTTT. Residues: CARRSGTSGALRYF. The V gene is TRBV5-3, the J gene TRBJ2-3; 13 bases align to TRBD2. TRBV5-3 is noted as an ORF with a role that remains uncertain. The V and J ends lost 8 bases and 14 bases, in that order; junction bases with no gene match: 14. This CDR3 spans 14 amino acids.

The chain couples TRBV19 to TRBJ1-5; D possibly corresponds to TRBD1 (5 bases). CDR1 and CDR2 from the germline V gene are LNHDA and SQIVND (reference sequence). This CDR3 is 13 amino acids long. V lost 7 bases to trimming and J lost 6 bases, with 13 bases between them. For the CDR3, the DNA is TGTGCCAGTAAGGGCAGGGCCGCTCAGCCCCAGCATTTT. It codes for CASKGRAAQPQHF.

V is TRBV18 and J is TRBJ2-1; possible D gene TRBD2, 5 bases. V was shortened by 1 base and J by 4 bases, with 8 bases between the two germline ends. CDR3 length: 14 amino acids. Germline assignment: CDR1 KGHSH and CDR2 LQKENI. CDR3 residues: CASSPLRGYNEQFF. The CDR3, as DNA: TGTGCCAGCTCACCACTTCGGGGATACAATGAGCAGTTCTTC.

The chain has TRBV7-9 and TRBJ2-6; TRBD1 or TRBD2 may be the D gene (5 bases each). Trimming stripped 3 bases from V and 2 bases from J, with 11 bases between. This CDR3 has 16 amino acids. The V gene's germline CDR1 is SEHNR and CDR2 FQNEAQ (reference sequence). The CDR3 protein is CASSFPGQAGANVLTF. CDR3 in DNA: TGTGCCAGCAGCTTCCCGGGGCAGGCTGGGGCCAACGTCCTGACTTTC.

This clone was observed once. The chain carries TRBV5-1 and TRBJ2-7; D may be TRBD2 (6 bases). CDR1 is SGHRS, CDR2 YFSETQ, per germline. The CDR3 is 12 amino acids. V was shortened by 4 bases and J by 4 bases, with 9 bases between the two germline ends. CDR3 amino acids: CASSVGGYEQYF. The DNA for the CDR3 is TGCGCCAGCAGCGTAGGAGGGTACGAGCAGTACTTC.

The gene calls are TRBV7-8 and TRBJ1-1; 7 bases fit TRBD1. The V gene's germline CDR1 is SGHVS and CDR2 FQNEAQ. The V and J ends lost 2 bases and 4 bases, in that order; junction bases with no gene match: 1. The CDR3 covers 13 residues. CDR3 in DNA: TGTGCCAGCAGCTTAAGACAGGGCACTGAAGCTTTCTTT. Residues: CASSLRQGTEAFF.

This clone has more than one count but fewer than ten. The rearrangement links TRBV15 to TRBJ2-2; TRBD2 is a possible D gene (6 bases). Germline CDR1 reads LNHNV; CDR2 reads YYDKDF (reference sequence). The CDR3 runs to 17 residues. The V and J ends lost 5 bases and 0 bases respectively, with 16 bases between them. The CDR3 spells CATSSLGGNSNTGELFF. The DNA for the CDR3 is TGTGCCACCAGCTCCCTTGGAGGGAATTCGAACACCGGGGAGCTGTTTTTT.

This clone was seen once. The CDR3 DNA is TGTGCCAGCAGTGGAAACAGGGCGGGCACTGAAGCTTTCTTT. Its translation: CASSGNRAGTEAFF. This chain joins TRBV2 and TRBJ1-1, with TRBD1 as a possible D gene (6 bases). Trimming stripped 4 bases from V and 4 bases from J, with 13 bases between. Germline CDR1 reads SNHLY; CDR2 reads FYNNEI. This CDR3 has 14 amino acids. Variable domain in full (rest from reference TRBV2 and TRBJ1-1): EPEVTQTPSHQVTQMGQEVILRCVPISNHLYFYWYRQILGQKVEFLVSFYNNEISEKSEIFDDQFSVERPDGSNFTLKIRSTKLEDSAMYFCASSGNRAGTEAFFGQGTRLTVV.

V usage is TRBV18 and J usage is TRBJ1-5; D possibly corresponds to TRBD1 (5 bases). The CDR3 extends over 15 amino acids. The V end was cut by 6 bases, the J end by 3 bases, with 15 bases between. CDR1 and CDR2 (germline): KGHSH, LQKENI. The CDR3 DNA is TGTGCCAGCTCGCCGACGTGGGGCCCCAATCAGCCCCAGCATTTT. It translates to CASSPTWGPNQPQHF.

This clone was observed a single time. The V gene is TRBV19, the J gene TRBJ1-4; 7 bases line up with TRBD1. In germline, CDR1 is LNHDA, CDR2 SQIVND (reference sequence). Germline trimming cut 10 bases from V and 3 bases from J; bases unmatched to any gene: 14. The CDR3 has 16 residues. This CDR3 is CATLTGLKIPNEKLFF. In nucleotides, the CDR3 is TGTGCCACCTTGACAGGGCTCAAAATTCCTAATGAAAAACTGTTTTTT.

Regarding this clone: The sample carries other DNA sequences with the same CDR3. The chain couples TRBV11-3 to TRBJ2-1; possibly TRBD2 for D (5 bases). CDR1 and CDR2 from the germline V gene are SGHNT and YENEEA. Trimming took off 5 bases at V and 4 bases at J, with 15 bases between the two ends. This CDR3 is built from 15 residues. The CDR3 sequence: CASSRQGRTYNEQFF. The CDR3 DNA follows: TGTGCCAGCAGCCGACAAGGGAGAACTTACAATGAGCAGTTCTTC.

This sequence joins TRBV3-1 (or the pseudogene TRBV3-2) and TRBJ1-1; no clear D. The CDR3 consists of 16 residues. The ends were cut back, 4 bases at V and 1 base at J, with 16 bases in the middle. CDR1 is LGHDT and CDR2 is YNNKEL in the germline V gene (reference sequence). The CDR3 loop reads CASSPFRSRKNTEAFF. The CDR3 DNA follows: TGTGCCAGCAGCCCCTTCCGGAGCAGGAAGAACACTGAAGCTTTCTTT.

The V and J genes are TRBV19 and TRBJ1-4, with TRBD1 matching over 7 bases. The germline gives CDR1 LNHDA, CDR2 SQIVND (reference sequence). The CDR3 spans 18 residues. The V gene end was trimmed by 5 bases and the J gene end by 0 bases; junction bases not matched to a gene: 12. This CDR3 is CASSPQTGLGPTNEKLFF. The CDR3 region has the DNA TGTGCCAGTAGTCCCCAGACAGGGTTGGGCCCAACTAATGAAAAACTGTTTTTT. Complete variable domain (other parts from reference TRBV19 and TRBJ1-4): DGGITQSPKYLFRKEGQNVTLSCEQNLNHDAMYWYRQDPGQGLRLIYYSQIVNDFQKGDIAEGYSVSREKKESFPLTVTSAQKNPTAFYLCASSPQTGLGPTNEKLFFGSGTQLSVL.